This T cell receptor beta chain derives from a study of blood T cell repertoires in COVID-19. Profiled with immunoSEQ multiplex PCR; TCRdb holds only in-frame clones, not every one. Here the sample spans 200,000 to 250,000 clones, roughly 88% being singletons. The J segment lost 2 bases and the V segment lost 2 bases, leaving 5 bases of the junction unmatched. The CDR3 runs 15 residues. Germline loops: CDR1 MNHEY, CDR2 SMNVEV (reference sequence). The receptor's source is a woman younger than 45 who had been exposed to COVID-19. The rearrangement links TRBV27 to TRBJ2-7, with 8 bases fitting TRBD2. The specimen sequenced was PBMCs or T cells enriched from blood (not recorded which). CDR3 residues: CASSLISGATYEQYF. The CDR3 bases are TGTGCCAGCAGTTTAATTAGCGGGGCTACCTACGAGCAGTACTTC.